This is a list of T cell receptor beta chains from one sample in a study of identical twins. TCRdb re-derived calls from the 5' RACE reads in MiXCR, one entry per CDR3 protein. The table lists roughly 290,000 distinct CDR3 sequences, 8% to 9% of them singletons. These data also featured in a second study, about yellow fever vaccine responses in identical twins.

Sequences were obtained from memory (CD45RO+) T cells sorted from blood. Source of these receptors: a woman between 18 and 29 years old in good health. Each CDR3 is given with its conserved first and last residue. A D gene is named only where the DNA matches it firmly. A row's size may be missing; if present it is once, few, many or a size class.

CDR3 protein: CASSLDWGREAFF
CDR3 DNA: TGTGCCAGCAGCTTAGATTGGGGGCGCGAAGCTTTCTTT
V gene: TRBV7-2
CDR3 length: 13
clone size: many
D gene: NA
J gene: TRBJ1-1

CDR3 protein: CATSDPRQGSTYNEQFF
CDR3 DNA: TGTGCCACCAGTGATCCTCGACAGGGGTCCACCTACAATGAGCAGTTCTTC
V gene: TRBV24-1
CDR3 length: 17
clone size: NA
D gene: TRBD1
J gene: TRBJ2-1

CDR3 protein: CASSPTVVVEAFF
CDR3 DNA: TGCGCCAGCAGCCCGACAGTGGTCGTTGAAGCTTTCTTT
V gene: TRBV4-1
CDR3 length: 13
clone size: many
D gene: NA
J gene: TRBJ1-1

CDR3 protein: CASSFTGSSYEQYF
CDR3 DNA: TGCGCCAGCAGCTTCACGGGGAGCTCCTACGAGCAGTACTTC
V gene: TRBV5-1
CDR3 length: 14
clone size: NA
D gene: NA
J gene: TRBJ2-7

CDR3 protein: CAISRGGSDSPLHF
CDR3 DNA: TGTGCCATCAGTCGGGGGGGCTCTGATTCACCCCTCCACTTT
V gene: TRBV10-3
CDR3 length: 14
clone size: NA
D gene: NA
J gene: TRBJ1-6

CDR3 protein: CSVKQGADTGELFF
CDR3 DNA: TGCAGCGTTAAACAGGGGGCTGACACCGGGGAGCTGTTTTTT
V gene: TRBV29-1
CDR3 length: 14
clone size: NA
D gene: TRBD1
J gene: TRBJ2-2

CDR3 protein: CASRLAASTDTQYF
CDR3 DNA: TGCGCCAGCAGACTAGCGGCTAGCACAGATACGCAGTATTTT
V gene: TRBV5-1
CDR3 length: 14
clone size: many
D gene: TRBD2
J gene: TRBJ2-3

CDR3 protein: CASSERGWETQYF
CDR3 DNA: TGTGCCAGCAGCGAAAGGGGGTGGGAGACCCAGTACTTC
V gene: TRBV9
CDR3 length: 13
clone size: many
D gene: NA
J gene: TRBJ2-5

CDR3 protein: CASSQGYGSSGNTIYF
CDR3 DNA: TGTGCCAGCAGCCAAGGATACGGGAGTTCTGGAAACACCATATATTTT
V gene: TRBV3-1
CDR3 length: 16
clone size: NA
D gene: NA
J gene: TRBJ1-3

CDR3 protein: CATSRLAGGRNEQFF
CDR3 DNA: TGTGCCACCAGTCGACTAGCGGGAGGGCGTAATGAGCAGTTCTTC
V gene: TRBV24-1
CDR3 length: 15
clone size: many
D gene: TRBD2
J gene: TRBJ2-1

CDR3 protein: CSAETSPSGELFF
CDR3 DNA: TGCAGTGCCGAGACTAGCCCGTCCGGGGAGCTGTTTTTT
V gene: TRBV20-1
CDR3 length: 13
clone size: few
D gene: TRBD2
J gene: TRBJ2-2

CDR3 protein: CAISDHTLGPGANVLTF
CDR3 DNA: TGTGCCATCAGTGACCACACCCTGGGACCCGGGGCCAACGTCCTGACTTTC
V gene: TRBV10-3
CDR3 length: 17
clone size: few
D gene: NA
J gene: TRBJ2-6

CDR3 protein: CASSLAFGTGELDTQYF
CDR3 DNA: TGTGCCAGCAGCTTGGCCTTCGGGACAGGTGAATTAGATACGCAGTATTTT
V gene: TRBV5-5
CDR3 length: 17
clone size: few
D gene: TRBD1
J gene: TRBJ2-3

CDR3 protein: CASSLLSRDNEKLFF
CDR3 DNA: TGTGCCAGCAGCTTGTTATCCCGGGATAATGAAAAACTGTTTTTT
V gene: TRBV5-6
CDR3 length: 15
clone size: few
D gene: NA
J gene: TRBJ1-4

CDR3 protein: CASSLAVRNTGELFF
CDR3 DNA: TGTGCCAGCAGCTTAGCCGTTCGCAACACCGGGGAGCTGTTTTTT
V gene: TRBV11-2
CDR3 length: 15
clone size: NA
D gene: NA
J gene: TRBJ2-2

CDR3 protein: CASSQPTGGGADTQYF
CDR3 DNA: TGTGCCAGCAGCCAACCCACAGGGGGAGGGGCAGATACGCAGTATTTT
V gene: TRBV7-9
CDR3 length: 16
clone size: few
D gene: NA
J gene: TRBJ2-3

CDR3 protein: CASSGTSGLNTGELFF
CDR3 DNA: TGCGCCAGCTCCGGGACTAGCGGGTTGAACACCGGGGAGCTGTTTTTT
V gene: TRBV10-2
CDR3 length: 16
clone size: many
D gene: TRBD2
J gene: TRBJ2-2

CDR3 protein: CASSLDVIPANTEAFF
CDR3 DNA: TGTGCCAGCAGCCTCGATGTGATCCCGGCGAACACTGAAGCTTTCTTT
V gene: TRBV7-9
CDR3 length: 16
clone size: NA
D gene: NA
J gene: TRBJ1-1

CDR3 protein: CASSLTQDGGSPLHF
CDR3 DNA: TGTGCCAGCTCACTCACCCAGGACGGGGGCTCACCCCTCCACTTT
V gene: TRBV18
CDR3 length: 15
clone size: few
D gene: NA
J gene: TRBJ1-6

CDR3 protein: CASSFFRTGNQPQHF
CDR3 DNA: TGTGCCAGCAGTTTCTTTAGGACGGGGAATCAGCCCCAGCATTTT
V gene: TRBV28
CDR3 length: 15
clone size: few
D gene: NA
J gene: TRBJ1-5

CDR3 protein: CSARGDSGRAMGETQYF
CDR3 DNA: TGCAGTGCCAGAGGGGATAGCGGGAGGGCCATGGGGGAGACCCAGTACTTC
V gene: TRBV20-1
CDR3 length: 17
clone size: NA
D gene: TRBD2
J gene: TRBJ2-5

CDR3 protein: CASSTGNTGELFF
CDR3 DNA: TGTGCCAGCAGTACAGGGAACACCGGGGAGCTGTTTTTT
V gene: TRBV6-4
CDR3 length: 13
clone size: many
D gene: NA
J gene: TRBJ2-2

CDR3 protein: CASSQEVGLAEGREQFF
CDR3 DNA: TGCGCCAGCAGCCAAGAGGTAGGACTAGCGGAAGGGAGAGAGCAGTTCTTC
V gene: TRBV4-1
CDR3 length: 17
clone size: few
D gene: TRBD2
J gene: TRBJ2-1

CDR3 protein: CASSLLAGVGNEQFF
CDR3 DNA: TGTGCCAGCAGCTTGCTAGCGGGAGTGGGTAATGAGCAGTTCTTC
V gene: TRBV7-2
CDR3 length: 15
clone size: many
D gene: TRBD2
J gene: TRBJ2-1

CDR3 protein: CASSPGGMGDYGYTF
CDR3 DNA: TGTGCCAGCAGCCCGGGGGGGATGGGGGACTATGGCTACACCTTC
V gene: TRBV12-3/TRBV12-4
CDR3 length: 15
clone size: many
D gene: NA
J gene: TRBJ1-2

CDR3 protein: CASSPANEKLFF
CDR3 DNA: TGTGCCAGCAGCCCAGCAAATGAAAAACTGTTTTTT
V gene: TRBV12-3/TRBV12-4
CDR3 length: 12
clone size: few
D gene: NA
J gene: TRBJ1-4

CDR3 protein: CASSEAGFTYNSPLHF
CDR3 DNA: TGTGCCAGCAGTGAAGCAGGGTTTACCTATAATTCACCCCTCCACTTT
V gene: TRBV2
CDR3 length: 16
clone size: medium-sized
D gene: NA
J gene: TRBJ1-6

CDR3 protein: CASSYSMIRGTGANVLTF
CDR3 DNA: TGTGCCAGCAGTTACTCGATGATAAGGGGTACGGGGGCCAACGTCCTGACTTTC
V gene: TRBV6-5
CDR3 length: 18
clone size: few
D gene: NA
J gene: TRBJ2-6

CDR3 protein: CSASRAVRQETQYF
CDR3 DNA: TGCAGTGCTAGCCGTGCTGTCAGGCAAGAGACCCAGTACTTC
V gene: TRBV20-1
CDR3 length: 14
clone size: many
D gene: NA
J gene: TRBJ2-5

CDR3 protein: CASRTTGVTGELFF
CDR3 DNA: TGTGCCAGCAGGACTACCGGGGTCACCGGGGAGCTGTTTTTT
V gene: TRBV7-2
CDR3 length: 14
clone size: many
D gene: NA
J gene: TRBJ2-2

CDR3 protein: CSASGTGGTDTQYF
CDR3 DNA: TGCAGTGCTAGCGGGACAGGGGGAACAGATACGCAGTATTTT
V gene: TRBV20-1
CDR3 length: 14
clone size: many
D gene: TRBD1
J gene: TRBJ2-3

CDR3 protein: CSAPKGRGNYGYTF
CDR3 DNA: TGCAGTGCTCCGAAGGGGAGGGGAAACTATGGCTACACCTTC
V gene: TRBV20-1
CDR3 length: 14
clone size: NA
D gene: NA
J gene: TRBJ1-2

CDR3 protein: CASSRQTRGEQYF
CDR3 DNA: TGTGCCAGCAGCCGGCAGACCAGGGGAGAGCAGTACTTC
V gene: TRBV12-3/TRBV12-4
CDR3 length: 13
clone size: many
D gene: NA
J gene: TRBJ2-7

CDR3 protein: CASSQVQSVETQYF
CDR3 DNA: TGTGCCAGCAGCCAAGTACAAAGCGTGGAGACCCAGTACTTC
V gene: TRBV14
CDR3 length: 14
clone size: few
D gene: NA
J gene: TRBJ2-5

CDR3 protein: CASSTRQGSRNTIYF
CDR3 DNA: TGTGCCAGCAGCACGCGACAGGGCTCCCGGAACACCATATATTTT
V gene: TRBV7-9
CDR3 length: 15
clone size: few
D gene: TRBD1
J gene: TRBJ1-3

CDR3 protein: CSATSDQPQHF
CDR3 DNA: TGCAGTGCTACAAGTGATCAGCCCCAGCATTTT
V gene: TRBV20-1
CDR3 length: 11
clone size: few
D gene: NA
J gene: TRBJ1-5

CDR3 protein: CASSGGLYNSPLHF
CDR3 DNA: TGTGCCAGCAGTGGGGGACTTTATAATTCACCCCTCCACTTT
V gene: TRBV28
CDR3 length: 14
clone size: few
D gene: NA
J gene: TRBJ1-6